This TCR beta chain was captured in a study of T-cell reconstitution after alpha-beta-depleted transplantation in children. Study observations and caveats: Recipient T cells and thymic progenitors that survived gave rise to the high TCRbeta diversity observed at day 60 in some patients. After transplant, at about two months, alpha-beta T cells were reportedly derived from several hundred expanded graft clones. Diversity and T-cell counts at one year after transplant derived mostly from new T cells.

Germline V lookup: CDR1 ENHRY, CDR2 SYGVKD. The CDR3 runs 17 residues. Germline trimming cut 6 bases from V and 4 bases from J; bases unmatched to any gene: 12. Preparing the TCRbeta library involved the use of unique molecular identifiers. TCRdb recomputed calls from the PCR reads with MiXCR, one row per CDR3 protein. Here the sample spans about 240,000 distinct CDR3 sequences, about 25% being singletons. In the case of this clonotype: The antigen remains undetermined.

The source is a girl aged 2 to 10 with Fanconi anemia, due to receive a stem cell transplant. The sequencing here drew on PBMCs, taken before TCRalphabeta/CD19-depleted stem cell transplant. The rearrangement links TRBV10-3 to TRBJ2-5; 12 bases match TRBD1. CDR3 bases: TGTGCCATCAGAAACATCGAGCCGGGACAGGGGGCAGAGACCCAGTACTTC. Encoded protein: CAIRNIEPGQGAETQYF.